This T cell receptor beta chain stems from a study of blood T cell repertoires in COVID-19. About the research overall: Samples representing acute and convalescent COVID-19 were sourced from the United States, Italy and Spain.

TCRdb's table, derived via immunoSEQ multiplex PCR, lists solely in-frame clones and lacks some. The sample lists tens of thousands of clones, more than 75% occurring once. The germline CDR1 and CDR2 sequences are SNHLY and FYNNEI. This CDR3 spans 12 amino acids. The germline V and J ends were trimmed by 5 bases and 0 bases, with 4 bases remaining between them. J is TRBJ1-2 and V is TRBV2; D is uncertain. The receptor was derived from a human donor in a cohort sampled during active COVID-19. The specimen sequenced was peripheral blood. Here the CDR3 DNA reads TGTGCCAGCAGTCGAGCTAACTATGGCTACACCTTC. This gives the protein CASSRANYGYTF.